The 27 T cell receptor beta chains presented below share a single source sample, sequenced in a study of control samples from healthy donors and cancer patients. Sequencing was performed with immunoSEQ multiplex PCR; in TCRdb, only in-frame clones are kept and a portion is missing. The sample consists of over 100,000 clones, around 89% of them appearing once. Source material: blood. The receptors originated from a woman aged 45-65 years in good health.

J is TRBJ1-6 and V is TRBV9; 7 bases are a match to TRBD1. V trimming: 3 bases; J trimming: 7 bases; junction bases outside the gene matches: 7. The CDR3 spans 15 residues. CDR1 and CDR2 (germline): SGDLS, YYNGEE. CDR3 region: CASSASTGRNSPLHF. CDR3 DNA: TGTGCCAGCAGCGCGTCGACAGGGCGGAATTCACCCCTCCACTTT. The full variable domain, in which reference TRBV9 and TRBJ1-6 provide the parts outside the CDR3, is DSGVTQTPKHLITATGQRVTLRCSPRSGDLSVYWYQQSLDQGLQFLIQYYNGEERAKGNILERFSAQQFPDLHSELNLSSLELGDSALYFCASSASTGRNSPLHFGNGTRLTVT.

V and J are TRBV9 and TRBJ1-1, with 8 bases identical to TRBD1. The J segment lost 1 base and the V segment lost 2 bases, leaving 1 base of the junction unmatched. Germline lookup yields CDR1 SGDLS and CDR2 YYNGEE. The CDR3 spans 14 residues. The CDR3 protein is CASSVGQANTEAFF. The CDR3 DNA reads TGTGCCAGCAGCGTGGGACAGGCGAACACTGAAGCTTTCTTT.

The chain is built from TRBV7-2 and TRBJ2-1, with a weak D call TRBD1 (5 bases). Trimming stripped 4 bases from V and 3 bases from J, with 13 bases between. CDR3 size: 15 residues. Looked up from germline, CDR1 is SGHTA and CDR2 is FQGNSA. For the CDR3, the DNA is TGTGCCAGCAGCTCTCCCCAGGGTAGCTACAATGAGCAGTTCTTC. Protein product: CASSSPQGSYNEQFF.

V gene TRBV20-1 combines with J gene TRBJ2-3; a possible D gene is TRBD1 (5 bases). The germline V and J ends were trimmed by 3 bases and 5 bases, with 12 bases remaining between them. Per germline, CDR1 DFQATT and CDR2 SNEGSKA (reference sequence). The CDR3 covers 13 residues. The DNA of the CDR3 is TGCAGTGCTAGTCCCGACAGATTAGATACGCAGTATTTT. Its translation is CSASPDRLDTQYF.

The V and J genes are TRBV5-4 and TRBJ2-2; D perhaps matches TRBD2 (6 bases). There are 16 residues in the CDR3. V lost 2 bases to trimming and J lost 6 bases, with 17 bases between them. Germline V gene lookup returns CDR1 SGHNT and CDR2 YYREEE (reference sequence). Here the CDR3 reads CASSLPARGFAGELFF. The CDR3 DNA reads as TGTGCCAGCAGCTTACCGGCCCGGGGGTTCGCCGGGGAGCTGTTTTTT. Complete variable domain (other parts from reference TRBV5-4 and TRBJ2-2): ETGVTQSPTHLIKTRGQQVTLRCSSQSGHNTVSWYQQALGQGPQFIFQYYREEENGRGNFPPRFSGLQFPNYSSELNVNALELDDSALYLCASSLPARGFAGELFFGEGSRLTVL.

The genes are TRBV2 and TRBJ1-5; no definite D call. Germline V gene lookup returns CDR1 SNHLY and CDR2 FYNNEI. The CDR3 length is 17 residues. The ends were cut back, 3 bases at V and 4 bases at J, with 19 bases in the middle. The CDR3 sequence: CASSDWGTLAANQPQHF. DNA of the CDR3: TGTGCCAGCAGTGATTGGGGAACCTTGGCAGCGAATCAGCCCCAGCATTTT.

The chain has TRBV7-3 and TRBJ2-3; a weak D match, TRBD2 (5 bases). CDR1 is SGHTA and CDR2 is FQGTGA in the germline V gene. The length of the CDR3 is 15 residues. Deletions cut 2 bases from V and 6 bases from J, with 15 bases between. In nucleotides, the CDR3 is TGTGCCAGCAGCTTACGTCACGGGGTCGGGGATACGCAGTATTTT. Translated, it gives CASSLRHGVGDTQYF.

Concerning this clone: Different DNA sequences within this sample yield the same CDR3. J is TRBJ2-2 and V is TRBV9; D not resolved. V was clipped by 0 bases and J by 4 bases, with 4 bases between them. Germline V CDR1 and CDR2: SGDLS, YYNGEE. CDR3 length: 13 residues. This CDR3 reads CASSVEGTGELFF. The CDR3 bases are TGTGCCAGCAGCGTAGAAGGCACCGGGGAGCTGTTTTTT.

The chain combines TRBV7-9 with TRBJ2-1; 9 nucleotides match TRBD2. CDR3 length: 18 residues. The trim removed 2 bases at V and 4 bases at J, leaving 12 bases unmatched. The germline gives CDR1 SEHNR, CDR2 FQNEAQ (reference sequence). The CDR3: CASSLCEPGLARYNEQFF. DNA of the CDR3: TGTGCCAGCAGCTTATGCGAGCCTGGACTAGCGAGATACAATGAGCAGTTCTTC.

The chain links TRBV6-2 or TRBV6-3 to TRBJ2-1; 10 positions agree with TRBD1. Germline-derived CDR1 and CDR2 are MNHEY and SVGEGT. V trimming: 6 bases; J trimming: 7 bases; junction bases outside the gene matches: 6. The CDR3 covers 14 residues. CDR3 region: CASSKRQGANEQFF. CDR3 DNA: TGTGCCAGCAGCAAGAGACAGGGGGCGAATGAGCAGTTCTTC.

In DNA, the CDR3 is TGTGCCTGGGGGACAGTTAGCAATCAGCCCCAGCATTTT. Translation: CAWGTVSNQPQHF. The chain recombines TRBV30 with TRBJ1-5; 7 bases align to TRBD1. V dropped 5 bases and J dropped 0; count of bases not matched to a gene: 1. Germline V gene lookup returns CDR1 GTSNPN and CDR2 SVGIG (reference sequence). The CDR3 is 13 residues long.

CDR3 nucleotide sequence: TGTGCCATCAGTATAGATAGCGGGGGGGCACAAGAGCAGTTCTTC. Its protein is CAISIDSGGAQEQFF. The genes are TRBV10-3 and TRBJ2-1; 11 bases align to TRBD2. The ends lost 5 bases at V and 10 bases at J; junction bases unmatched: 10. CDR1 and CDR2 (germline): ENHRY, SYGVKD. This CDR3 has 15 amino acids.

The rearrangement links TRBV5-5 to TRBJ1-2; 7 bases are a match to TRBD1. V dropped 2 bases and J dropped 6; count of bases not matched to a gene: 7. The germline V gene has CDR1 SGHKS and CDR2 YYEKEE (reference sequence). The CDR3 sequence is 14 residues long. CDR3 DNA sequence: TGTGCCAGCAGCTTAAGCGTGACAGGGCATGGCTACACCTTC. This translates into CASSLSVTGHGYTF.

The chain has TRBV4-1 and TRBJ1-1; D possibly corresponds to TRBD1 (5 bases). V shed 5 bases and J shed 2 bases, with 15 bases lying between them. The CDR3 length is 15 residues. CDR1 and CDR2 from the germline V gene are MGHRA and YSYEKL. CDR3: CASSVYGGSNTEAFF. CDR3 DNA sequence: TGCGCCAGCAGCGTCTATGGGGGTAGTAACACTGAAGCTTTCTTT.

The V and J genes are TRBV7-2 and TRBJ2-5, with D perhaps given as TRBD1 or TRBD2 (5 bases each). Germline values: CDR1 SGHTA, CDR2 FQGNSA. The CDR3 covers 14 residues. The V end lost 3 bases, the J end lost 1 base, and 9 bases lay between the germline ends. CDR3 residues: CASSLGPTQETQYF. For the CDR3, the DNA is TGTGCCAGCAGCTTGGGACCGACCCAAGAGACCCAGTACTTC. Complete variable domain (other parts from reference TRBV7-2 and TRBJ2-5): GAGVSQSPSNKVTEKGKDVELRCDPISGHTALYWYRQSLGQGLEFLIYFQGNSAPDKSGLPSDRFSAERTGGSVSTLTIQRTQQEDSAVYLCASSLGPTQETQYFGPGTRLLVL.

The chain links TRBV7-9 to TRBJ2-7, with D perhaps matching TRBD1 (5 bases). Trimming shortened V by 4 bases and J by 9 bases, and 22 bases separated the two germline ends. This CDR3 comprises 15 residues. The germline V gene has CDR1 SEHNR and CDR2 FQNEAQ (reference sequence). CDR3 region: CASSSGQALRWGQYF. CDR3 nucleotides: TGTGCCAGCAGCTCCGGACAAGCTTTACGATGGGGGCAGTACTTC. Together with reference TRBV7-9 and TRBJ2-7, the CDR3 gives the full variable domain: DTGVSQNPRHKITKRGQNVTFRCDPISEHNRLYWYRQTLGQGPEFLTYFQNEAQLEKSRLLSDRFSAERPKGSFSTLEIQRTEQGDSAMYLCASSSGQALRWGQYFGPGTRLTVT.

The chain employs TRBV29-1 and TRBJ1-3; TRBD1 aligns across 7 bases. CDR1 and CDR2 (germline): SQVTM, ANQGSEA. Unmatched junction bases numbered 10, after V lost 7 bases and J lost 4 bases. This CDR3 region has 14 residues. CDR3 sequence: CSGTTGRGGNTIYF. The CDR3 DNA reads as TGCAGCGGTACGACAGGGAGAGGCGGAAACACCATATATTTT.

J is TRBJ2-1 and V is TRBV6-4; 10 bases line up with TRBD2. The CDR3 extends over 16 amino acids. From germline, CDR1 is MRHNA and CDR2 SNTAGT. V was clipped by 3 bases and J by 3 bases; unmatched bases: 5. In DNA, the CDR3 is TGTGCCAGCAGTGAACGGCCTAGCGGGGGCTACAATGAGCAGTTCTTC. Its translation: CASSERPSGGYNEQFF.

V is TRBV7-3 and J is TRBJ2-5; 10 nucleotides agree with TRBD1. Trimming at V came to 5 bases and at J to 4 bases, leaving 4 bases not matched to a gene. CDR1 is SGHTA and CDR2 is FQGTGA in the germline V gene. This CDR3 is built from 14 residues. CDR3 amino acids: CASSQGQGLETQYF. In DNA, the CDR3 is TGTGCCAGCAGCCAGGGACAGGGGTTAGAGACCCAGTACTTC. The full variable domain, rest sourced from reference TRBV7-3 and TRBJ2-5, is GAGVSQTPSNKVTEKGKYVELRCDPISGHTALYWYRQSLGQGPEFLIYFQGTGAADDSGLPNDRFFAVRPEGSVSTLKIQRTERGDSAVYLCASSQGQGLETQYFGPGTRLLVL.

J is TRBJ1-1 and V is TRBV5-8; D remains unclear. The CDR3 extends over 15 amino acids. Germline lookup yields CDR1 SGHTS and CDR2 YDEGEE. The V and J ends lost 0 bases and 1 base respectively, with 10 bases between them. CDR3 sequence (DNA): TGTGCCAGCAGCTTGGGCGTGTGGGAGAACACTGAAGCTTTCTTT. It translates to CASSLGVWENTEAFF.

The V and J genes are TRBV30 and TRBJ2-6; possible D gene TRBD2, 5 bases. The CDR3 is 15 residues long. V lost 4 bases and J 2 bases, leaving 12 bases between the germline ends. Germline V gene data show CDR1 as GTSNPN and CDR2 as SVGIG (reference sequence). The CDR3 region has the DNA TGTGCCTGGAATACTTGGGAGCCTGGGGCCAACGTCCTGACTTTC. The encoded protein is CAWNTWEPGANVLTF.

The chain couples TRBV6-5 to TRBJ1-3; tentative D call: TRBD1 (6 bases). The CDR3 totals 15 residues. In germline, CDR1 is MNHEY, CDR2 SVGAGI. The V and J ends lost 10 bases and 0 bases respectively, with 16 bases between them. The DNA of the CDR3 is TGTGCCACCAAGAGGGGGGACCTCTCTGGAAACACCATATATTTT. Residues: CATKRGDLSGNTIYF.

This chain links TRBV9 with TRBJ1-6, with 8 nucleotides matching TRBD1. The trim removed 4 bases at V and 7 bases at J, leaving 7 bases unmatched. Germline V CDR1 and CDR2: SGDLS, YYNGEE. The CDR3 has 15 amino acids. CDR3 sequence reads: CASSPPGQGNSPLHF. The CDR3 DNA sequence: TGTGCCAGCAGCCCCCCCGGACAGGGAAATTCACCCCTCCACTTT.

Only a few counts were recorded for this clone. As DNA, the CDR3 is TGTGCCAGCCGGGCAATAGGAGGCGGGGAGCTGTTTTTT. Encoded protein: CASRAIGGGELFF. V usage is TRBV27 and J usage is TRBJ2-2; tentatively, D is TRBD2 (5 bases). Germline values: CDR1 MNHEY, CDR2 SMNVEV (reference sequence). V gave up 8 bases and J gave up 7 bases, with 14 bases separating them. The CDR3 has 13 amino acids.

The chain recombines TRBV7-8 with TRBJ1-5; tentatively, D is TRBD1 (5 bases). Between the trimmed V and J ends, which lost 7 bases and 7 bases, there was a span of 23 bases. This CDR3 has 16 residues. Per germline, CDR1 SGHVS and CDR2 FQNEAQ. CDR3 residues: CASTFFGGGSRQPQHF. CDR3 nucleotides: TGTGCCAGCACCTTTTTTGGTGGGGGGTCTCGGCAGCCCCAGCATTTT.

The V and J genes are TRBV6-5 and TRBJ1-1, with 9 positions matching TRBD1. Germline V gene sequence: CDR1 MNHEY, CDR2 SVGAGI. The CDR3 is 15 amino acids. V dropped 6 bases and J dropped 4; count of bases not matched to a gene: 9. The CDR3 DNA is TGTGCCAGCAGCAAGGACAGGGGACTAGTCACTGAAGCTTTCTTT. Its protein is CASSKDRGLVTEAFF.

V usage is TRBV5-6 and J usage is TRBJ1-1; D gene unclear. The germline gives CDR1 SGHDT, CDR2 YYEEEE. V gave up 2 bases and J gave up 2 bases, with 10 bases separating them. The CDR3 covers 14 residues. CDR3 amino acids: CASSLLRANTEAFF. The CDR3 DNA reads as TGTGCCAGCAGCTTACTCCGGGCAAACACTGAAGCTTTCTTT.